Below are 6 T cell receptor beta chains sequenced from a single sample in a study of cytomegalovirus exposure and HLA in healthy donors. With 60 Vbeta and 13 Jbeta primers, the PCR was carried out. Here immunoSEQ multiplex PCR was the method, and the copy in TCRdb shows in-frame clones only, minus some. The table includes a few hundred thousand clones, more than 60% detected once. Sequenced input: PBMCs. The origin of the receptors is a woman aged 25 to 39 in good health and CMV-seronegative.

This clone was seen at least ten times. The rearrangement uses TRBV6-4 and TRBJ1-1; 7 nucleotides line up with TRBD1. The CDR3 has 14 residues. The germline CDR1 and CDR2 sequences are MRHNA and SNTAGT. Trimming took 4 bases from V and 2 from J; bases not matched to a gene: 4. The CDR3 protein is CASSATGTNTEAFF. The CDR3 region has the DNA TGTGCCAGCAGTGCGACAGGGACCAACACTGAAGCTTTCTTT.

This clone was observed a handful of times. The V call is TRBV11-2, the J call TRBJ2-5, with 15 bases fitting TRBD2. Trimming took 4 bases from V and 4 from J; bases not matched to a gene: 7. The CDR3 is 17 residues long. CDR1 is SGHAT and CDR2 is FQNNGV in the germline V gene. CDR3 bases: TGTGCCAGCAGCTCGGGACTAGCGGGAGGCCCGAGAGAGACCCAGTACTTC. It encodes CASSSGLAGGPRETQYF. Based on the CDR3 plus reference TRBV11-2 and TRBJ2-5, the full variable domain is EAGVAQSPRYKIIEKRQSVAFWCNPISGHATLYWYQQILGQGPKLLIQFQNNGVVDDSQLPKDRFSAERLKGVDSTLKIQPAKLEDSAVYLCASSSGLAGGPRETQYFGPGTRLLVL.

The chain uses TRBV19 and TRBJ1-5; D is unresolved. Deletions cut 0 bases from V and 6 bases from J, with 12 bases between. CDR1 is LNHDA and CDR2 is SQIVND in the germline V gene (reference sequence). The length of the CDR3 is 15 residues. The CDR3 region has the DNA TGTGCCAGTAGTATAGATCGGGAGGGAGGTCAGCCCCAGCATTTT. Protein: CASSIDREGGQPQHF.

The CDR3 spells CAWSVRRDYEQYF. The CDR3 DNA follows: TGTGCCTGGAGTGTACGACGGGACTACGAGCAGTACTTC. This sequence joins TRBV30 and TRBJ2-7, with D perhaps matching TRBD2 (5 bases). Deletions cut 0 bases from V and 3 bases from J, with 9 bases between. The CDR3 has 13 residues. From germline, CDR1 is GTSNPN and CDR2 SVGIG (reference sequence).

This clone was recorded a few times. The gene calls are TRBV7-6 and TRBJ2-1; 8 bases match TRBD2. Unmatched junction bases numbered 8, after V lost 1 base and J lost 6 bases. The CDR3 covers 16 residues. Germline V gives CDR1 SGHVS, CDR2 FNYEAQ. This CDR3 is CASSLDPGLGSNEQFF. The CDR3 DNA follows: TGTGCCAGCAGCTTAGACCCGGGACTAGGGAGCAATGAGCAGTTCTTC.

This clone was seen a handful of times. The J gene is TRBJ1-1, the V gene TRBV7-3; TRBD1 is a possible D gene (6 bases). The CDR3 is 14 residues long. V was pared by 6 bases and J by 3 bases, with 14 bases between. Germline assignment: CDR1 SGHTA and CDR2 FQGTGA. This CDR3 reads CASRQGIGDTEAFF. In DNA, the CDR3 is TGTGCCAGCAGGCAGGGGATCGGTGACACTGAAGCTTTCTTT. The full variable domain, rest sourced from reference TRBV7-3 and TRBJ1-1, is GAGVSQTPSNKVTEKGKYVELRCDPISGHTALYWYRQSLGQGPEFLIYFQGTGAADDSGLPNDRFFAVRPEGSVSTLKIQRTERGDSAVYLCASRQGIGDTEAFFGQGTRLTVV.